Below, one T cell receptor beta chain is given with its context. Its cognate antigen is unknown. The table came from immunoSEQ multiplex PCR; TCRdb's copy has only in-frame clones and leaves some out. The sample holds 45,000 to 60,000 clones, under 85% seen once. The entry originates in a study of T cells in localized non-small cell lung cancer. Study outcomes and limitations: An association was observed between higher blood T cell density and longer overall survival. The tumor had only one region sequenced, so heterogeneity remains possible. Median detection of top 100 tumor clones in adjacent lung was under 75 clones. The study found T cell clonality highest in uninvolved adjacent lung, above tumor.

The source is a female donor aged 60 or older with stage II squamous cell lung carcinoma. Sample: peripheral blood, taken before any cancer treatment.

The DNA of the CDR3 is TGCGCCAGCAGCCGCGCGACAGGGGGCAACACTGAAGCTTTCTTT. Protein product: CASSRATGGNTEAFF. This chain uses TRBV4-3 with TRBJ1-1, with TRBD1 matching 10 bases. The CDR3 covers 15 residues. V lost 4 bases and J lost 2; bases outside the gene matches: 4. Germline V gene sequence: CDR1 LGHNA, CDR2 YSLEER.